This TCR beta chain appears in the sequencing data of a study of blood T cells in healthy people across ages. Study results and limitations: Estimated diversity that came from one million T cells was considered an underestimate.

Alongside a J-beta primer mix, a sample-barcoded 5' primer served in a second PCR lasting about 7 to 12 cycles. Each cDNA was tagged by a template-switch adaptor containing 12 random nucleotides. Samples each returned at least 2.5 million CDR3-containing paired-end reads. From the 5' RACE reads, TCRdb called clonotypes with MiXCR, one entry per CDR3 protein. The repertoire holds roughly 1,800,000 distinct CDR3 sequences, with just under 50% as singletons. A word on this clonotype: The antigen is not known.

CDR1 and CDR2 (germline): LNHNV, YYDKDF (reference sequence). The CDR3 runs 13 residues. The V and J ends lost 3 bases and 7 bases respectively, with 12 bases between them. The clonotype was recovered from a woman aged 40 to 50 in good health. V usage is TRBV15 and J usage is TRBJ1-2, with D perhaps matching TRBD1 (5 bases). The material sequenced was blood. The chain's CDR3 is CATSRKVGGGYTF. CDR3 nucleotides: TGTGCCACCAGCAGGAAGGTGGGGGGTGGCTACACCTTC.